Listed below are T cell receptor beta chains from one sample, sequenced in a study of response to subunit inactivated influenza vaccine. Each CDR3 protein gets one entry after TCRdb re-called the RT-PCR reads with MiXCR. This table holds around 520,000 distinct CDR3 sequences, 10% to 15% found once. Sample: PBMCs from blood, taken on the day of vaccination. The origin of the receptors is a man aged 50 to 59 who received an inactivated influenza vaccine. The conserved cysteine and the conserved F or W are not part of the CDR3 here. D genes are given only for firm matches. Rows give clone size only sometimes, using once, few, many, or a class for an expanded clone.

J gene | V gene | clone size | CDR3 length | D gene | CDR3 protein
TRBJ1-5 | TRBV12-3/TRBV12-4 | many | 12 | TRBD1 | ASSSGTGVQPQH
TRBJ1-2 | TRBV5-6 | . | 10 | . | ASSWERAGNT
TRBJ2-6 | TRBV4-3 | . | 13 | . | ASSQAASGANVLT
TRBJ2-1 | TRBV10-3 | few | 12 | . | AISEFSQYNEQF
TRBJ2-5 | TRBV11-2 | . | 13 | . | ASSSTPDLGETQY
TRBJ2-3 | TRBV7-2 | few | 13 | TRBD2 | ASSLNPTSGDTQY
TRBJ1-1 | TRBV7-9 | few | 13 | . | ASSLSNREGTEAF
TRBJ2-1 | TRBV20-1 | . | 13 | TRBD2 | SARARGGAVDEQF
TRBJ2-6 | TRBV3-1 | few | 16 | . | ASSQGGLTGIRANVLT
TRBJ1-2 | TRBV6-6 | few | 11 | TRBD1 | ASSRQGIDGYT
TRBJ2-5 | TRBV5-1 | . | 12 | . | ASSYTRGTETQY
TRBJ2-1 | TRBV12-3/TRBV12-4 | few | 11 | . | ASSYDSPFSQF
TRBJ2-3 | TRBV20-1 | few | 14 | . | SAPSTGTGRGGTQY
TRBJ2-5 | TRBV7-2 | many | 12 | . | ASSLRRGQETQY
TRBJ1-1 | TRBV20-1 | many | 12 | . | SARMARGGTEAF
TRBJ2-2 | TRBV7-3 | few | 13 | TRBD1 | ASSRQGRSTGELF
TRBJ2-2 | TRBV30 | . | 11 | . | AWRDQIAGELF
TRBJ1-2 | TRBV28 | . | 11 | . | ASSLTGGVGYT
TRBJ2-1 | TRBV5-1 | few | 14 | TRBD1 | ASSLEDRGGYNEQF
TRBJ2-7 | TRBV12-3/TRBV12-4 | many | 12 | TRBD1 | ASSLGGGSYEQY
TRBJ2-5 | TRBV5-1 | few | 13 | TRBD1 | ASSLLGQRGETQY
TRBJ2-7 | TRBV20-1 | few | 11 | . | SARDPRDYEQY